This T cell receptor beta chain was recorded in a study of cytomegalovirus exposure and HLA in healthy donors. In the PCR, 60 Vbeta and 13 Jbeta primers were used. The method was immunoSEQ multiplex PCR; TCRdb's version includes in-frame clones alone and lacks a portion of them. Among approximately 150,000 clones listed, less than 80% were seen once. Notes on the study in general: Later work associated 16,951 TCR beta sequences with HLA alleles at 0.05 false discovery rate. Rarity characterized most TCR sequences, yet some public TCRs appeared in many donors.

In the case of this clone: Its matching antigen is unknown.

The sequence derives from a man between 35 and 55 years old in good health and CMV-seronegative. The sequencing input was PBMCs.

The CDR3 DNA follows: TGTGCCAGCAGCTTCCGCGGAGCCAATCAGCCCCAGCATTTT. This gives the protein CASSFRGANQPQHF. V gene TRBV7-9 combines with J gene TRBJ1-5; unclear D gene. The V end lost 3 bases, the J end lost 3 bases, and 9 bases lay between the germline ends. CDR1 and CDR2 (germline): SEHNR, FQNEAQ (reference sequence). There are 14 residues in the CDR3.